This T cell receptor (beta chain) was observed in a study of blood T cells in healthy people across ages. This clonotype occurred a few times. The antigen is unknown. A second PCR of about 7 to 12 cycles used a sample-barcoded 5' primer and a J-beta primer mix. Each of the cDNA molecules was tagged by a template-switch adaptor with 12 random nucleotides. MiXCR, run by TCRdb on the 5' RACE reads, gives a single entry per CDR3 protein. The data hold about 1.6 million distinct CDR3 sequences, with about 31% observed a single time. The study, taken as a whole, reports: The recorded TCR beta diversity per million T cells decreased in a roughly linear manner with age. When one million T cells were used, diversity estimates were thought to be underestimates.

CDR3 length: 17 residues. Germline V gene sequence: CDR1 LGHDT, CDR2 YNNKEL (reference sequence). The V gene lost 1 base and the J gene lost 1 base, with 14 bases spanning the gap. The source is a woman younger than 45 in good health. The sample was blood. V usage is TRBV3-1 and J usage is TRBJ2-1; D gene uncertain. The CDR3 loop is CASSQVGYSRSYNEQFF. CDR3 in DNA: TGTGCCAGCAGCCAAGTAGGGTACAGCCGTTCCTACAATGAGCAGTTCTTC.